This T cell receptor (beta chain) is from a study of T cell changes during pregnancy in multiple sclerosis. Germline lookup yields CDR1 LNHDA and CDR2 SQIVND (reference sequence). V lost 5 bases, J lost 0 bases, and 13 bases lay in between. The CDR3 contains 15 residues. Clones were read by immunoSEQ multiplex PCR, and TCRdb kept only the in-frame ones, dropping some. The sample lists around 65,000 clones, around 90% seen once, with 1.5% to 2% in the top ten. The sample here was peripheral blood, taken in the first trimester of pregnancy. J is TRBJ1-1 and V is TRBV19, with D unresolved. The TCR was taken from a female donor with multiple sclerosis, enrolled in a pregnancy study. The CDR3 DNA reads TGTGCCAGTAGTCCCCAGTCGGGGATGAACACTGAAGCTTTCTTT. This gives the protein CASSPQSGMNTEAFF.